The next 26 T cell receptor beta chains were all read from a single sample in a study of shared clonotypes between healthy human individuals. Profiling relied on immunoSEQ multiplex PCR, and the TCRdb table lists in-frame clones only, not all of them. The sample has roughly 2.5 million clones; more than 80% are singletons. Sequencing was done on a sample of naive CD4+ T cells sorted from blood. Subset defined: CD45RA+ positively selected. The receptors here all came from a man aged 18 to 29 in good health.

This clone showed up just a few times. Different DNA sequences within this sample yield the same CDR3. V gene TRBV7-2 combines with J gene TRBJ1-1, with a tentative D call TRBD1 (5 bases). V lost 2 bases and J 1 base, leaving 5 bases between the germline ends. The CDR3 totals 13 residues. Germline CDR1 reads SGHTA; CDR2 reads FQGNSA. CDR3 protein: CASSLTGNTEAFF. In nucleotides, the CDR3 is TGTGCCAGCAGCTTAACAGGGAACACTGAAGCTTTCTTT. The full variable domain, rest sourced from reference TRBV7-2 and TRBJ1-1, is GAGVSQSPSNKVTEKGKDVELRCDPISGHTALYWYRQSLGQGLEFLIYFQGNSAPDKSGLPSDRFSAERTGGSVSTLTIQRTQQEDSAVYLCASSLTGNTEAFFGQGTRLTVV.

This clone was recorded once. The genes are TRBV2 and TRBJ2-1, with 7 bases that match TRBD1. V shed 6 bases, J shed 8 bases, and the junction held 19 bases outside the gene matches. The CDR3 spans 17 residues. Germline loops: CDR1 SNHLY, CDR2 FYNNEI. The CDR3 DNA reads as TGTGCCAGCAGGACTCACATAGGGGGCCTGAGGGGCGATGAGCAGTTCTTC. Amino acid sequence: CASRTHIGGLRGDEQFF.

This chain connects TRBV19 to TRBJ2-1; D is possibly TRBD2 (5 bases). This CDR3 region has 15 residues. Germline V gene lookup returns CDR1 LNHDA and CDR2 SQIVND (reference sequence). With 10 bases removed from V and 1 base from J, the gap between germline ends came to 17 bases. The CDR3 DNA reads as TGTGCCACCTCCCGAGCGGAAGGGTCCTACAATGAGCAGTTCTTC. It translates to CATSRAEGSYNEQFF.

The CDR3 DNA reads as TGTGCCGCCCAGGAGGGTGCCGGAAAGACCCAGTACTTC. Its protein is CAAQEGAGKTQYF. The V and J genes are TRBV10-3 and TRBJ2-5; the D gene is possibly TRBD2 (6 bases). V was pared by 11 bases and J by 6 bases, with 19 bases between. The germline gives CDR1 ENHRY, CDR2 SYGVKD. This CDR3 has 13 amino acids.

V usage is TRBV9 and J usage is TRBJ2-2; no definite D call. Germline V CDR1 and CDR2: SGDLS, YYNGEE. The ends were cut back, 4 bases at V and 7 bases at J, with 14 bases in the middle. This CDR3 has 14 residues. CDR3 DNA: TGTGCCAGCAGCATTTCCCCATATAGCGGGGAGCTGTTTTTT. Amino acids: CASSISPYSGELFF.

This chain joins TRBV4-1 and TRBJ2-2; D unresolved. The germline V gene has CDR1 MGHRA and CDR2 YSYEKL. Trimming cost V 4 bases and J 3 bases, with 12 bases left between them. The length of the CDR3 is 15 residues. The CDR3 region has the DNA TGCGCCAGCAGCCCAAACACCAAACACACCGGGGAGCTGTTTTTT. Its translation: CASSPNTKHTGELFF.

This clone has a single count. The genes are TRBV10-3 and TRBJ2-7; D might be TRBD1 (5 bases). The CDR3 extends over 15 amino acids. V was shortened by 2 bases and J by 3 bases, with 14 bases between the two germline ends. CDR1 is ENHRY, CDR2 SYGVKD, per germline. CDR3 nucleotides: TGTGCCATCAGTGAGGGGGCTAGACTCGTCTACGAGCAGTACTTC. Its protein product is CAISEGARLVYEQYF.

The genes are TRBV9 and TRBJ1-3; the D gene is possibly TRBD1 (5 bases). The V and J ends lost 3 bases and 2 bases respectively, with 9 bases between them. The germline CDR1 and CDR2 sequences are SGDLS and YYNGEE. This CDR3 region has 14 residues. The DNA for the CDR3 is TGTGCCAGCAGCGCCTGGGACCCTGGAAACACCATATATTTT. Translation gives CASSAWDPGNTIYF.

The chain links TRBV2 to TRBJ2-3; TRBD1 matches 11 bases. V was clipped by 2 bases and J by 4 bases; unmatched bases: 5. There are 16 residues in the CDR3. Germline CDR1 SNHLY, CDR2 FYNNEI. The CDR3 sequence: CASSELGTGGADTQYF. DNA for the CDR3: TGTGCCAGCAGTGAATTGGGGACAGGGGGAGCAGATACGCAGTATTTT.

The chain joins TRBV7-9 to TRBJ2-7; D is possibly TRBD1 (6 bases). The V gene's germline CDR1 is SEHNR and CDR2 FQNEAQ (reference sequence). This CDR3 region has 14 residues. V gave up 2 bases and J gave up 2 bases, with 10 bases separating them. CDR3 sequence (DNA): TGTGCCAGCAGCTTATACCAGGGGACCTACGAGCAGTACTTC. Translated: CASSLYQGTYEQYF.

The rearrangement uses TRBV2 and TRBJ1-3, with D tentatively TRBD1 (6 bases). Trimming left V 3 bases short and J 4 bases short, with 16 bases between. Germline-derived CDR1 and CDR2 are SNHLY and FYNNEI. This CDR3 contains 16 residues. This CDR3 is CASSDVWRTEGNTIYF. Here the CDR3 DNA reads TGTGCCAGCAGTGACGTATGGAGGACAGAAGGAAACACCATATATTTT.

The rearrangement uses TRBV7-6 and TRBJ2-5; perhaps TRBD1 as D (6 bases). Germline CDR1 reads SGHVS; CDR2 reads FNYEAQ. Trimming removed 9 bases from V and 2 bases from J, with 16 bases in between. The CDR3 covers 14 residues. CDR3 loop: CASSSTGMQETQYF. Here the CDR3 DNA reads TGTGCCAGTAGTAGTACAGGGATGCAAGAGACCCAGTACTTC.

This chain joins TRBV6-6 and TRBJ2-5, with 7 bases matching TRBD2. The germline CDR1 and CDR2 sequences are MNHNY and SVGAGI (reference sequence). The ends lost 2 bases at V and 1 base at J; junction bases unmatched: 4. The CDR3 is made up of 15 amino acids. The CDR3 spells CASSYAAGVQETQYF. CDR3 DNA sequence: TGTGCCAGCAGTTACGCGGCGGGGGTCCAAGAGACCCAGTACTTC.

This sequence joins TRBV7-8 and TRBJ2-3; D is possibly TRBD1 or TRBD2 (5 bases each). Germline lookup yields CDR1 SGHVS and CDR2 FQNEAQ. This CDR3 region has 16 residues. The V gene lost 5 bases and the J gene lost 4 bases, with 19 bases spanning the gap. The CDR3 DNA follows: TGTGCCAGCAGCATATATACGGGACCTGGCGCAGATACGCAGTATTTT. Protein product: CASSIYTGPGADTQYF. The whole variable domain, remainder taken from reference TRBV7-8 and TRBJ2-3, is GAGVSQSPRYKVAKRGQDVALRCDPISGHVSLFWYQQALGQGPEFLTYFQNEAQLDKSGLPSDRFFAERPEGSVSTLKIQRTQQEDSAVYLCASSIYTGPGADTQYFGPGTRLTVL.

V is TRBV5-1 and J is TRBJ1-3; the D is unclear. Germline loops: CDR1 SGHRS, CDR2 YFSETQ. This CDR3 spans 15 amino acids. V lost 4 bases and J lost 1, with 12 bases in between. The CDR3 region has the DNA TGCGCCAGCAGCCCAAGTCTTGGGTCTGGAAACACCATATATTTT. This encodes CASSPSLGSGNTIYF.

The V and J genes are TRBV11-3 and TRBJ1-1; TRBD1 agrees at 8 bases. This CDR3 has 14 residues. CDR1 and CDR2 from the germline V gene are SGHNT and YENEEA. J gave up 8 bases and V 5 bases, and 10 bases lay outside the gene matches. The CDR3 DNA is TGTGCCAGCAGCCCTGGACAGGGAGCCCGGGAAGCTTTCTTT. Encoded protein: CASSPGQGAREAFF.

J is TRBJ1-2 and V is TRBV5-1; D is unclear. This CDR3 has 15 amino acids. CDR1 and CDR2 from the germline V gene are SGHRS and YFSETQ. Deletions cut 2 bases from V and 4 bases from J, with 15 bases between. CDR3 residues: CASSLTGDGGYGYTF. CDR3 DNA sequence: TGCGCCAGCAGCTTAACTGGGGATGGCGGCTATGGCTACACCTTC.

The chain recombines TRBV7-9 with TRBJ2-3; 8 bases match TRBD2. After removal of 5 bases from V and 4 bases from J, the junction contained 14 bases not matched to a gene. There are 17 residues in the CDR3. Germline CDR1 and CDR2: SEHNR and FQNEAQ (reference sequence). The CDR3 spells CASSDTPGLVESDTQYF. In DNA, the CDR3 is TGTGCCAGCAGCGACACCCCGGGACTAGTAGAGTCAGATACGCAGTATTTT. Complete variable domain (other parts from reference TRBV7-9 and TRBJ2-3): DTGVSQNPRHKITKRGQNVTFRCDPISEHNRLYWYRQTLGQGPEFLTYFQNEAQLEKSRLLSDRFSAERPKGSFSTLEIQRTEQGDSAMYLCASSDTPGLVESDTQYFGPGTRLTVL.

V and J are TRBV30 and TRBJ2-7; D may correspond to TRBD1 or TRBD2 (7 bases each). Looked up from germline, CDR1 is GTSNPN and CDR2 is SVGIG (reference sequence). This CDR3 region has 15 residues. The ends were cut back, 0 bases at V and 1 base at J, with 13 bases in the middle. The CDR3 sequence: CAWSVGQGGSYEQYF. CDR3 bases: TGTGCCTGGAGTGTAGGCCAGGGGGGGTCCTACGAGCAGTACTTC.

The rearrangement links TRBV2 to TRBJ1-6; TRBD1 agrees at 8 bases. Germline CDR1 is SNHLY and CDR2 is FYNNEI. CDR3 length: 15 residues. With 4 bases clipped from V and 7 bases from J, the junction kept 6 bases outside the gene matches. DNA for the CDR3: TGTGCCAGCAGTGGCTGGACAGGGATAAATTCACCCCTCCACTTT. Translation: CASSGWTGINSPLHF.

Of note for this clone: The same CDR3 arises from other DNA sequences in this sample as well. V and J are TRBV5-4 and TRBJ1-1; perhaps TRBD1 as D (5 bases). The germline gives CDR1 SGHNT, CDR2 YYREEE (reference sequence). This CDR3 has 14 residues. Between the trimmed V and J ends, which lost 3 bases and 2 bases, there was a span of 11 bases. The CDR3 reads CASSSPGLNTEAFF. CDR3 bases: TGTGCCAGCAGCTCCCCGGGACTCAACACTGAAGCTTTCTTT.

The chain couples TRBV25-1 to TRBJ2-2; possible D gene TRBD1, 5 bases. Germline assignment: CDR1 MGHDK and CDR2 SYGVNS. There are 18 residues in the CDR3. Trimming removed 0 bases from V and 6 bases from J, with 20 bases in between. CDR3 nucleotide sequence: TGTGCCAGCAGTGAATATAACAGCTCCCTTAAGGGGTCCGGGGAGCTGTTTTTT. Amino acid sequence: CASSEYNSSLKGSGELFF.

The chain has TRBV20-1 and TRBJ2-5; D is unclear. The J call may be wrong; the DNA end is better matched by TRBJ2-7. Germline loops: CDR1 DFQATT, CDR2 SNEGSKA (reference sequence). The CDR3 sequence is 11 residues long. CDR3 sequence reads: CSAQWGNEQYF. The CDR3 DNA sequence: TGCAGTGCTCAGTGGGGTAACGAGCAGTACTTC.

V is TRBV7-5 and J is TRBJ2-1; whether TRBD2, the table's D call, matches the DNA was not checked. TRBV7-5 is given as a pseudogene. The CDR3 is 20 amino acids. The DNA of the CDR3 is TGTGCCAGAAGCTTAGGGATAACTAGCGGGAGGGAAGGTTCCTACAATGAGCAGTTCTTC. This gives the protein CARSLGITSGREGSYNEQFF.

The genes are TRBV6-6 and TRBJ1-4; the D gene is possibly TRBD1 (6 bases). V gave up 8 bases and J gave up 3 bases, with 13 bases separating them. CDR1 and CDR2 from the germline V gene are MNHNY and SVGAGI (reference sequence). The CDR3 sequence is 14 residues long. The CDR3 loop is CASYRGQANEKLFF. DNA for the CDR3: TGTGCCAGCTATCGGGGGCAGGCTAATGAAAAACTGTTTTTT.

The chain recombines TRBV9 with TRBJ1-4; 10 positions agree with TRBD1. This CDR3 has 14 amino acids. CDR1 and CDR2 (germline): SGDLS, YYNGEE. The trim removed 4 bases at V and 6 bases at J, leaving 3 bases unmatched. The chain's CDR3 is CASSRGTGDEKLFF. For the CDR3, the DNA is TGTGCCAGCAGCCGAGGGACAGGGGATGAAAAACTGTTTTTT. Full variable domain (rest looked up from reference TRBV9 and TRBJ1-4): DSGVTQTPKHLITATGQRVTLRCSPRSGDLSVYWYQQSLDQGLQFLIQYYNGEERAKGNILERFSAQQFPDLHSELNLSSLELGDSALYFCASSRGTGDEKLFFGSGTQLSVL.